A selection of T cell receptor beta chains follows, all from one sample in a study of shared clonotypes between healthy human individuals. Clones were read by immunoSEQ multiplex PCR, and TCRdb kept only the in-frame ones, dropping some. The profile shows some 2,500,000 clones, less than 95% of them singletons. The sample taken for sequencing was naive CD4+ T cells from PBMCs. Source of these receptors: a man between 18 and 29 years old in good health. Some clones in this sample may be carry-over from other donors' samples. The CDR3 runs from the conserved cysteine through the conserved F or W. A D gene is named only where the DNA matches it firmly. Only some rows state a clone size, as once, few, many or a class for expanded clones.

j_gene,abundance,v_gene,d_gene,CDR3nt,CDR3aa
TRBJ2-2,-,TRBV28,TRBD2,TGTGCCAGCAGTTTAAGCGGGAGTGCCGGGGAGCTGTTTTTT,CASSLSGSAGELFF
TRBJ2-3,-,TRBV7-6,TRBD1,TGTGCCAGCAGCTTAAGCAGGGGGCAGGGCGCAGATACGCAGTATTTT,CASSLSRGQGADTQYF
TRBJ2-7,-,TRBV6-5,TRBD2,TGTGCCAGCAGCCGACTAGCGGGAGGTTCCTACGAGCAGTACTTC,CASSRLAGGSYEQYF
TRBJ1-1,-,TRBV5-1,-,TGCGCCAGCAGCTTATTCAGGAACACTGAAGCTTTCTTT,CASSLFRNTEAFF
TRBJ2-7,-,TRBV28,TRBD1,TGTGCCAGCAGTTCCCTTGACAGGGGCTCTTCCTACGAGCAGTACTTC,CASSSLDRGSSYEQYF
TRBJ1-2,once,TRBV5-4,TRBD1,TGTGCCAGCAGCCGAGGGACAGCGTTAAACTATGGCTACACCTTC,CASSRGTALNYGYTF
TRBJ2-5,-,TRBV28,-,TGTGCCAGCAATACAGAAGAGACCCAGTACTTC,CASNTEETQYF
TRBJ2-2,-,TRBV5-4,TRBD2,TGTGCCAGCAGCTTGGGGCTAGCGGGAGCGGCAGGTACCGGGGAGCTGTTTTTT,CASSLGLAGAAGTGELFF
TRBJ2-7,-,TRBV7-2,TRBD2,TGTGCCAGCAGCCGTCGGGGACTAGCGGGAGAGCAGTACTTC,CASSRRGLAGEQYF
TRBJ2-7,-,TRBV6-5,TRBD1,TGTGCCAGCAGTGACAGGGACCCCTCCTACGAGCAGTACTTC,CASSDRDPSYEQYF
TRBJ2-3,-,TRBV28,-,TGTGCCAGCAGCTTACTGGATACGCAGTATTTT,CASSLLDTQYF
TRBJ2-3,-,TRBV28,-,TGTGCCAGCAGTCCCCGGGGGCCTACAGATACGCAGTATTTT,CASSPRGPTDTQYF
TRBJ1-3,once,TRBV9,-,TGTGCCAGCAGCGTAGATGGAGGGGGAAACACCATATATTTT,CASSVDGGGNTIYF
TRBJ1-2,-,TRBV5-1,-,TGCGCCAGCAGCTTTGGTCGGCAGGGGATCAATGGCTACACCTTC,CASSFGRQGINGYTF
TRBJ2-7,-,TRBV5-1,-,TGCGCCAGCAGCTTGGATCCGGGAAGCTCCTACGAGCAGTACTTC,CASSLDPGSSYEQYF
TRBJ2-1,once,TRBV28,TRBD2,TGTGCCAGCAGTCGGACTAGCGGGAGGGCCGGGGGTTCCTACAATGAGCAGTTCTTC,CASSRTSGRAGGSYNEQFF
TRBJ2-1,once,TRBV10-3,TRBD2,TGTGCCATCAGTGGCCCCTTTAGCGGGAGCTCCTACAATGAGCAGTTCTTC,CAISGPFSGSSYNEQFF
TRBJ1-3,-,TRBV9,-,TGTGCCAGCAGCGCTTCCCCCAGAGGGGGATCTCGGCCCACTGGAAACACCATATATTTT,CASSASPRGGSRPTGNTIYF
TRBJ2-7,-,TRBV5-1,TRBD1,TGCGCCAGCAGCCCGATGACAGGGTATCCGTACGAGCAGTACTTC,CASSPMTGYPYEQYF
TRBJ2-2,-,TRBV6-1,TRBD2,TGTGCCAGCAATATAGCGGGAGCGGACACCGGGGAGCTGTTTTTT,CASNIAGADTGELFF
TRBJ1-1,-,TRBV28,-,TGTGCCAGCACCCATGGGGCCGCAGGGTGGGATTTAGGGAACACTGAAGCTTTCTTT,CASTHGAAGWDLGNTEAFF
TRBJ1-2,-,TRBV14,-,TGTGCCAGCAGCCAAGGACTTAACTATGGCTACACCTTC,CASSQGLNYGYTF
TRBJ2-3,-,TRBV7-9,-,TGTGCCAGCAGCGCGAGGGGGGGAGATACGCAGTATTTT,CASSARGGDTQYF
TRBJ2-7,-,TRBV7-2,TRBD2,TGTGCCAGCAGCTTAGGGACTAGCGGGAGCGCGCAGTACTTC,CASSLGTSGSAQYF
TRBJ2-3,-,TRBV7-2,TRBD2,TGTGCCAGCAGCTCCCTAGCGGAGCAGTATTTT,CASSSLAEQYF
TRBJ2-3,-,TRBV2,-,TGTGCCAGCAGTGAAGCACGAGATACGCAGTATTTT,CASSEARDTQYF
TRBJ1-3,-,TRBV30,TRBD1,TGTGCCTGGCAGACAGGGACTGGAGGAAACACCATATATTTT,CAWQTGTGGNTIYF
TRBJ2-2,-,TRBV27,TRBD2,TGTGCCAGCAGTTTCGCTAGCGGGAGGTGGGGGGAGCTGTTTTTT,CASSFASGRWGELFF
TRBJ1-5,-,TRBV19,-,TGTGCCAGTAGTAGAAACGGGGGGTTGGTTCAGCCCCAGCATTTT,CASSRNGGLVQPQHF
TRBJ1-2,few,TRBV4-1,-,TGCGCCAGCAGCCAACAAACAGGGAACTATGGCTACACCTTC,CASSQQTGNYGYTF
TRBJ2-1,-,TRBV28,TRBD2,TGTGCCAGCGTGGCTAGCGGGACGTCTGTTCTTGGGCAGTTCTTC,CASVASGTSVLGQFF
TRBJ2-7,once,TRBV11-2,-,TGTGCCAGCAGCTTACCTCGTGTAGGCGGGGATACCTACGAGCAGTACTTC,CASSLPRVGGDTYEQYF
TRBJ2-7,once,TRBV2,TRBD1,TGTGCCAGCAGTGAAGTGGGACAGGGACCTTACGAGCAGTACTTC,CASSEVGQGPYEQYF
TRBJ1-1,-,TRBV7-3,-,TGTGCCAGCAGCTTATACCCTGAATCGCTATTCTTT,CASSLYPESLFF
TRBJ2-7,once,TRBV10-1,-,TGCGCCAGCAGAACCTACGAGCAGTACTTC,CASRTYEQYF
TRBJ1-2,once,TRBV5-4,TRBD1,TGTGCCAGCAGCTTGGGGGACAGGGGGCGTCCCAACTATGGCTACACCTTC,CASSLGDRGRPNYGYTF
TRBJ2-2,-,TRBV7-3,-,TGTGCCAGCAGCTCCCCTGACAGCGCAGGCACCGGGGAGCTGTTTTTT,CASSSPDSAGTGELFF
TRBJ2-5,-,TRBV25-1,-,TGTGCCAGCAGTGAATATTCTGGCGGGACAGCTCAAGAGACCCAGTACTTC,CASSEYSGGTAQETQYF
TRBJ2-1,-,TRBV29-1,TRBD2,TGCAGCGTTGAAGATAGGGGCGGGAGTCGGTACAATGAGCAGTTCTTC,CSVEDRGGSRYNEQFF
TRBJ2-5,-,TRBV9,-,TGTGCCAGCAGCGTAGCCCCAAGGTACCAAGAGACCCAGTACTTC,CASSVAPRYQETQYF